This T cell receptor (beta chain) was observed in a study of blood T cell repertoires in COVID-19. Study at large: Whether acute or convalescent, the COVID-19 samples came from the United States, Italy and Spain. Sample material is recorded as cDNA or gDNA derived from T cells, B-cell-depleted T cells, or PBMCs.

This table comes from immunoSEQ multiplex PCR, and its TCRdb copy is limited to in-frame clones, with some not included. The sample includes 150,000 to 200,000 clones, roughly 80% of them seen just once. This CDR3 region has 16 residues. Per germline, CDR1 MGHDK and CDR2 SYGVNS. Unmatched junction bases numbered 12, after V lost 3 bases and J lost 7 bases. Participant-reported clinical history was the basis for cohort assignment. In Cohort 3, a recovered donor had either two negative PCRs, clearance, or symptom resolution. The chain has TRBV25-1 and TRBJ2-7; 10 bases line up with TRBD1. The TCR originated in a man between 50 and 59 years old who had recovered from COVID-19. Input material: PBMCs or T cells enriched from blood (not recorded which). The DNA of the CDR3 is TGTGCCAGCAGTGAGGTGGGTGGGACAGGGGTCAATGAGCAGTACTTC. This gives the protein CASSEVGGTGVNEQYF.